This entry lists 21 T cell receptor beta chains sequenced from one sample in a study of cytomegalovirus exposure and HLA in healthy donors. Primers: 60 Vbeta forward and 13 Jbeta reverse. TCRdb's table, derived via immunoSEQ multiplex PCR, lists solely in-frame clones and lacks some. The sample includes about 140,000 clones, 70% of them seen just once. Sequences were obtained from PBMCs. Receptor source: a young woman in good health and CMV-seronegative.

The V and J genes are TRBV2 and TRBJ2-3, with D possibly matching TRBD2 (6 bases). Germline lookup yields CDR1 SNHLY and CDR2 FYNNEI. The CDR3 covers 15 residues. The V gene lost 4 bases and the J gene lost 0 bases, with 11 bases spanning the gap. The CDR3 is CASSGNSGSTDTQYF. Here the CDR3 DNA reads TGTGCCAGCAGTGGGAATAGCGGTAGCACAGATACGCAGTATTTT. Combining the CDR3 with reference TRBV2 and TRBJ2-3 gives the whole variable domain EPEVTQTPSHQVTQMGQEVILRCVPISNHLYFYWYRQILGQKVEFLVSFYNNEISEKSEIFDDQFSVERPDGSNFTLKIRSTKLEDSAMYFCASSGNSGSTDTQYFGPGTRLTVL.

The chain joins TRBV28 to TRBJ2-6, with D possibly being TRBD2 (5 bases). The CDR3 totals 16 residues. The ends were cut back, 6 bases at V and 3 bases at J, with 15 bases in the middle. Germline-derived CDR1 and CDR2 are MDHEN and SYDVKM. The CDR3 DNA reads TGTGCCAGCAGGCTCACCGGGGTAGGTGGGGCCAACGTCCTGACTTTC. It specifies CASRLTGVGGANVLTF.

This rearrangement joins TRBV6-6 to TRBJ2-5; the match to TRBD2 covers 7 bases. The end of the DNA is better explained by TRBJ2-7, so the J call may be wrong. In germline, CDR1 is MNHNY, CDR2 SVGAGI (reference sequence). The CDR3 runs to 14 residues. The CDR3 DNA sequence: TGTGCCAGCAGCGGCATTCTAGCGGCCTACGAGCAGTACTTC. This codes for CASSGILAAYEQYF.

This sequence joins TRBV9 and TRBJ2-2, with 7 nucleotides matching TRBD1. V was clipped by 0 bases and J by 7 bases; unmatched bases: 3. The CDR3 contains 14 residues. Germline V gene lookup returns CDR1 SGDLS and CDR2 YYNGEE. The CDR3 region is CASSVEGARGELFF. The CDR3 coding sequence is TGTGCCAGCAGCGTAGAGGGGGCGCGCGGGGAGCTGTTTTTT.

The J gene is TRBJ1-5, the V gene TRBV28, with 10 nucleotides matching TRBD1. V shed 10 bases, J shed 9 bases, and the junction held 15 bases outside the gene matches. Germline values: CDR1 MDHEN, CDR2 SYDVKM. The CDR3 totals 15 residues. CDR3 region: CATCPGDRGSRPQHF. Here the CDR3 DNA reads TGTGCCACCTGCCCCGGGGACAGGGGTAGTAGGCCCCAGCATTTT.

This clone has more than one count but fewer than ten. The chain recombines TRBV5-1 with TRBJ1-5; the D gene is possibly TRBD1 (6 bases). The CDR3 length is 15 residues. Looked up from germline, CDR1 is SGHRS and CDR2 is YFSETQ. The ends were cut back, 1 base at V and 1 base at J, with 9 bases in the middle. The CDR3, as DNA: TGCGCCAGCAGCTTGCCCACAGGGAGCAATCAGCCCCAGCATTTT. Residues: CASSLPTGSNQPQHF. The entire variable domain, with the rest obtained from reference TRBV5-1 and TRBJ1-5, is as follows: KAGVTQTPRYLIKTRGQQVTLSCSPISGHRSVSWYQQTPGQGLQFLFEYFSETQRNKGNFPGRFSGRQFSNSRSEMNVSTLELGDSALYLCASSLPTGSNQPQHFGDGTRLSIL.

J is TRBJ2-2 and V is TRBV7-3; D possibly corresponds to TRBD2 (5 bases). Deletions cut 1 base from V and 7 bases from J, with 16 bases between. Looked up from germline, CDR1 is SGHTA and CDR2 is FQGTGA. The CDR3 has 16 residues. The CDR3 DNA reads TGTGCCAGCAGCTTAAGGGCCTCGGACGGGGACGGGGAGCTGTTTTTT. This gives the protein CASSLRASDGDGELFF.

This chain connects TRBV19 to TRBJ2-5; TRBD2 agrees at 7 bases. Unmatched junction bases numbered 5, after V lost 0 bases and J lost 4 bases. Germline lookup yields CDR1 LNHDA and CDR2 SQIVND (reference sequence). This CDR3 spans 15 amino acids. The CDR3 region is CASSIDYPSGETQYF. The CDR3 DNA follows: TGTGCCAGTAGTATAGATTACCCTAGCGGAGAGACCCAGTACTTC.

V is TRBV6-4 and J is TRBJ2-1, with 7 bases matching TRBD2. The CDR3 spans 15 residues. Germline values: CDR1 MRHNA, CDR2 SNTAGT. Unmatched junction bases numbered 10, after V lost 6 bases and J lost 5 bases. The CDR3 is CASSPTAGKNNEQFF. In DNA form, the CDR3 reads TGTGCCAGCAGCCCCACAGCGGGGAAAAACAATGAGCAGTTCTTC.

This chain connects TRBV10-3 to TRBJ1-3; D may be TRBD1 (6 bases). Germline V gives CDR1 ENHRY, CDR2 SYGVKD. This CDR3 has 15 residues. The ends were cut back, 6 bases at V and 4 bases at J, with 16 bases in the middle. In nucleotides, the CDR3 is TGTGCCATCAGAATAGGACAGTCCGGAGGAAACACCATATATTTT. Encoded protein: CAIRIGQSGGNTIYF.

The count of this clone is one. This chain uses TRBV5-1 with TRBJ1-2; the match to TRBD1 covers 8 bases. V was clipped by 4 bases and J by 6 bases; unmatched bases: 11. Germline assignment: CDR1 SGHRS and CDR2 YFSETQ. The CDR3 contains 15 residues. CDR3 nucleotide sequence: TGCGCCAGCAGCCCAGGGGGCCAAGGTCCTGATGGCTACACCTTC. Its protein product is CASSPGGQGPDGYTF.

In its sample, this clone was seen once. The genes are TRBV27 and TRBJ2-7; maybe TRBD1 (5 bases). The length of the CDR3 is 14 residues. Germline values: CDR1 MNHEY, CDR2 SMNVEV (reference sequence). The V end lost 5 bases, the J end lost 1 base, and 12 bases lay between the germline ends. CDR3 DNA: TGTGCCAGCAGTCGCGACCGGACATCCTACGAGCAGTACGTC. Encoded protein: CASSRDRTSYEQYV.

The chain is built from TRBV5-4 and TRBJ2-1; 11 bases line up with TRBD1. There are 14 residues in the CDR3. Germline values: CDR1 SGHNT, CDR2 YYREEE (reference sequence). V gave up 5 bases and J gave up 9 bases; unmatched junction bases: 7. The CDR3 spells CASRPGTGGIEQFF. In DNA form, the CDR3 reads TGTGCCAGCAGACCCGGGACAGGGGGGATTGAGCAGTTCTTC.

CDR3 sequence: CASSTVAGSYNEQFF. The CDR3, as DNA: TGTGCCAGCAGCACCGTAGCGGGGAGCTACAATGAGCAGTTCTTC. V and J are TRBV11-3 and TRBJ2-1; 8 bases map to TRBD2. Trimming took 5 bases from V and 3 from J; bases not matched to a gene: 6. The CDR3 is 15 residues long. Germline CDR1 is SGHNT and CDR2 is YENEEA.

CDR3 bases: TGTGCCATCCCGTTGGGCGTTGGGCAGTTCTTC. The encoded protein is CAIPLGVGQFF. V and J are TRBV7-2 and TRBJ2-1; unclear D gene. This CDR3 comprises 11 residues. Germline loops: CDR1 SGHTA, CDR2 FQGNSA. V shed 10 bases and J shed 12 bases, with 16 bases lying between them.

V usage is TRBV6-1 and J usage is TRBJ1-1; maybe TRBD1 (5 bases). The CDR3 runs to 15 residues. V was shortened by 6 bases and J by 4 bases, with 18 bases between the two germline ends. CDR1 and CDR2 from the germline V gene are MNHNS and SASEGT. CDR3 sequence reads: CASSIDVGGGTEAFF. The CDR3 DNA reads TGTGCCAGCAGCATCGACGTGGGGGGGGGCACTGAAGCTTTCTTT.

The chain recombines TRBV7-8 with TRBJ1-5; 12 bases are a match to TRBD1. The CDR3 length is 16 residues. Trimming cost V 4 bases and J 6 bases; bases outside gene matches: 7. The germline V gene has CDR1 SGHVS and CDR2 FQNEAQ. The CDR3 DNA sequence: TGTGCCAGCAGCTCAACCGGGACAGGGGGCCGTCAGCCCCAGCATTTT. Its protein is CASSSTGTGGRQPQHF.

The rearrangement uses TRBV5-1 and TRBJ1-6, with D perhaps matching TRBD1 (6 bases). V was pared by 0 bases and J by 6 bases, with 16 bases between. Germline CDR1 reads SGHRS; CDR2 reads YFSETQ. The CDR3 runs to 17 residues. In nucleotides, the CDR3 is TGCGCCAGCAGCTTGGCCTCCACAGGGTTGAGTAATTCACCCCTCCACTTT. This gives the protein CASSLASTGLSNSPLHF. The full variable domain, in which reference TRBV5-1 and TRBJ1-6 provide the parts outside the CDR3, is KAGVTQTPRYLIKTRGQQVTLSCSPISGHRSVSWYQQTPGQGLQFLFEYFSETQRNKGNFPGRFSGRQFSNSRSEMNVSTLELGDSALYLCASSLASTGLSNSPLHFGNGTRLTVT.

This chain connects TRBV28 to TRBJ2-2; 11 nucleotides line up with TRBD2. This CDR3 spans 18 amino acids. The J segment lost 7 bases and the V segment lost 6 bases, leaving 16 bases of the junction unmatched. The germline gives CDR1 MDHEN, CDR2 SYDVKM. Here the CDR3 reads CASSLRLDSGGAIGELFF. DNA of the CDR3: TGTGCCAGCAGCCTAAGGTTGGATAGCGGGGGGGCTATCGGGGAGCTGTTTTTT.

J is TRBJ2-1 and V is TRBV7-2; TRBD1 aligns across 9 bases. V lost 2 bases to trimming and J lost 6 bases; unmatched junction nucleotides: 8. CDR1 and CDR2 from the germline V gene are SGHTA and FQGNSA. The CDR3 extends over 16 amino acids. This CDR3 reads CASSLSPGQGGNEQFF. The CDR3, as DNA: TGTGCCAGCAGCTTATCACCGGGACAGGGAGGCAATGAGCAGTTCTTC.

This clone appeared a few times. The chain employs TRBV28 and TRBJ2-7, with 11 positions matching TRBD2. Germline trimming cut 7 bases from V and 2 bases from J; bases unmatched to any gene: 4. CDR3 length: 14 residues. Germline CDR1 MDHEN, CDR2 SYDVKM. In DNA form, the CDR3 reads TGTGCCAGCACCGTAGCGGGGGGGCCCTACGAGCAGTACTTC. Its translation: CASTVAGGPYEQYF.